This TCR beta chain derives from a study of T cell repertoires in cytomegalovirus infection. Overall study: Public signatures in TCR beta pointed to CMV infection and matching HLA type.

TCRdb independently ran MiXCR on the reads; one entry per CDR3 protein. The top ten clones hold around 14% of a sample with around 290,000 distinct CDR3 sequences, about 26% of them seen once. The CDR3 is 17 amino acids. J was trimmed by 3 bases and V by 6 bases; bases with no gene match: 13. There are many counts of this clonotype. The sequenced sample consisted of PBMCs. The chain is built from TRBV12-3 or TRBV12-4 and TRBJ2-2; 7 bases agree with TRBD2. The clonotype originates from a human donor in good health (CMV status not recorded). Some clones in this sample may be carry-over from other donors' samples. This CDR3 reads CASSPGPGRGDTGELFF. The CDR3 DNA follows: TGTGCCAGCAGCCCTGGACCGGGGAGGGGCGACACCGGGGAGCTGTTTTTT.